The 21 T cell receptor beta chains given below trace back to one sample, sequenced in a study of long-term antiretroviral therapy in people with HIV. Survey-level resolution applied to immunoSEQ assay v3.0. The data were produced by immunoSEQ multiplex PCR, yet TCRdb's version contains in-frame clones alone and is incomplete. Of fewer than 20,000 clones in the sample, approximately 90% were seen once. The sequencing here drew on unsorted PBMCs, taken 4.2 years after starting antiretroviral therapy. Source of these receptors: a man over 45 with HIV.

This chain connects TRBV5-1 to TRBJ2-2; weak D call: TRBD2 (5 bases). The CDR3 is made up of 14 amino acids. V shed 6 bases and J shed 2 bases, with 11 bases lying between them. CDR1 and CDR2 from the germline V gene are SGHRS and YFSETQ. This CDR3 reads CASNEGRNTGELFF. The CDR3 DNA reads as TGCGCCAGCAATGAGGGAAGAAACACCGGGGAGCTGTTTTTT.

This sequence joins TRBV7-4 and TRBJ2-7; D might be TRBD1 (6 bases). The germline gives CDR1 SGHVT, CDR2 SQSDAQ. Trimming took off 5 bases at V and 2 bases at J, with 13 bases between the two ends. The CDR3 sequence is 14 residues long. The CDR3 spells CASSLRGRPYEQYF. Here the CDR3 DNA reads TGTGCCAGCAGCCTCAGGGGCCGCCCCTACGAGCAGTACTTC.

The chain has TRBV29-1 and TRBJ1-2, with D unresolved. The CDR3 length is 11 residues. Trimming took 3 bases from V and 4 from J, leaving 6 bases between them. Germline assignment: CDR1 SQVTM and CDR2 ANQGSEA. As DNA, the CDR3 is TGCAGCGTTGACGTAGGCTATGGCTACACCTTC. The encoded protein is CSVDVGYGYTF.

CDR3 bases: TGCGCCAGCCCCCAACTAACGGCTGACGAGCAGTACTTC. Translation: CASPQLTADEQYF. J is TRBJ2-7 and V is TRBV5-1; D is uncertain. Trimming took 7 bases from V and 5 from J, leaving 16 bases between them. The CDR3 consists of 13 residues. CDR1 and CDR2 (germline): SGHRS, YFSETQ.

This chain connects TRBV19 to TRBJ2-3, with no clear D. V was shortened by 5 bases and J by 0 bases, with 9 bases between the two germline ends. This CDR3 contains 14 residues. Germline V gives CDR1 LNHDA, CDR2 SQIVND (reference sequence). Here the CDR3 DNA reads TGTGCCAGTAGTGCGACTTCTAGCACAGATACGCAGTATTTT. Its protein product is CASSATSSTDTQYF.

As regards this clone: The DNA is left out, because the CDR3 cannot be placed on it with certainty; the CDR3 is given as TCRdb lists it. The V gene is TRBV29-1, the J gene TRBJ1-2; the table's D call of TRBD1 was not tested on the DNA. The CDR3 spans 12 amino acids, including both terminal residues. CDR1 and CDR2 from the germline V gene are SQVTM and ANQGSEA. CDR3 loop: CSVADGTGTSTF.

The chain couples TRBV27 to TRBJ2-2, with a possible D match to TRBD2 (5 bases). Per germline, CDR1 MNHEY and CDR2 SMNVEV (reference sequence). V was clipped by 2 bases and J by 4 bases, with 11 bases between them. The CDR3 extends over 15 amino acids. CDR3 amino acids: CASSLGSLGTGELFF. DNA of the CDR3: TGTGCCAGCAGTTTAGGGAGTTTGGGCACCGGGGAGCTGTTTTTT.

CDR3 amino acids: CASSSDIQGETQYF. The CDR3 nucleotides read TGTGCCAGCAGTTCGGACATCCAAGGGGAGACCCAGTACTTC. The V and J genes are TRBV27 and TRBJ2-5, with D possibly TRBD1 on 5 matching bases. There are 14 residues in the CDR3. Trimming left V 4 bases short and J 5 bases short, with 14 bases between. The V gene's germline CDR1 is MNHEY and CDR2 SMNVEV (reference sequence).

The rearrangement uses TRBV9 and TRBJ1-5; D not resolved. V was clipped by 0 bases and J by 6 bases, with 7 bases between them. The CDR3 totals 13 residues. Germline-derived CDR1 and CDR2 are SGDLS and YYNGEE. The CDR3 nucleotides are TGTGCCAGCAGCGTAGGTCCAGGTCAGCCCCAGCATTTT. Translation: CASSVGPGQPQHF. Complete variable domain (other parts from reference TRBV9 and TRBJ1-5): DSGVTQTPKHLITATGQRVTLRCSPRSGDLSVYWYQQSLDQGLQFLIQYYNGEERAKGNILERFSAQQFPDLHSELNLSSLELGDSALYFCASSVGPGQPQHFGDGTRLSIL.

The chain employs TRBV7-9 and TRBJ2-3; no firm D call. This CDR3 is built from 16 residues. The V gene's germline CDR1 is SEHNR and CDR2 FQNEAQ (reference sequence). Trimming removed 6 bases at V and 0 bases at J, with 16 bases between. As DNA, the CDR3 is TGTGCCAGCAGACCGACTGCACTAACTAGCACAGATACGCAGTATTTT. Encoded protein: CASRPTALTSTDTQYF.

This rearrangement joins TRBV5-6 to TRBJ2-7, with D perhaps matching TRBD1 (6 bases). Germline-derived CDR1 and CDR2 are SGHDT and YYEEEE. Trimming left V 1 base short and J 3 bases short, with 11 bases between. This CDR3 contains 14 residues. The CDR3 region is CASSLWGQDYEQYF. The CDR3 DNA sequence: TGTGCCAGCAGCTTGTGGGGGCAGGACTACGAGCAGTACTTC.

The rearrangement uses TRBV25-1 and TRBJ2-1; D may be TRBD2 (7 bases). V was cut by 4 bases and J by 8 bases, with 21 bases left in between. The CDR3 sequence is 16 residues long. Germline CDR1 and CDR2: MGHDK and SYGVNS. Written as DNA, the CDR3 is TGTGCCAGCAGTGTCGTCCGGGGGGCAGGCTCGGATGAGCAGTTCTTC. Its translation is CASSVVRGAGSDEQFF.

The chain uses TRBV13 and TRBJ1-6; a weak D match, TRBD1 (5 bases). CDR1 PRHDT and CDR2 FYEKMQ come from the germline V gene (reference sequence). The CDR3 covers 14 residues. V was pared by 2 bases and J by 4 bases, with 6 bases between. The CDR3 DNA is TGTGCCAGCAGCTTACAGGGTTATAATTCACCCCTCCACTTT. This codes for CASSLQGYNSPLHF.

The chain uses TRBV6-5 and TRBJ2-3; tentatively, D is TRBD1 (5 bases). Per the germline V gene, CDR1 is MNHEY and CDR2 is SVGAGI. The CDR3 runs to 10 residues. V lost 9 bases, J lost 7 bases, and 8 bases lay in between. The CDR3 DNA sequence: TGTGCCAGTGGGGCTTATACGCAGTATTTT. This translates into CASGAYTQYF.

The chain couples TRBV27 to TRBJ2-1, with TRBD2 identical over 10 bases. The CDR3 is 15 residues long. Looked up from germline, CDR1 is MNHEY and CDR2 is SMNVEV (reference sequence). The V gene end was trimmed by 6 bases and the J gene end by 4 bases; junction bases not matched to a gene: 6. Here the CDR3 DNA reads TGTGCCAGCAGCTATAGCGGGGGGTCTTACAATGAGCAGTTCTTC. The encoded protein is CASSYSGGSYNEQFF.

The gene calls are TRBV7-2 and TRBJ2-7, with D unresolved. V was shortened by 2 bases and J by 3 bases, with 2 bases between the two germline ends. Germline CDR1 SGHTA, CDR2 FQGNSA. CDR3 size: 11 residues. This chain's CDR3 is CASSLSYEQYF. The CDR3, as DNA: TGTGCCAGCAGCTTAAGCTACGAGCAGTACTTC.

The rearrangement uses TRBV27 and TRBJ1-3; no clear D. V was trimmed by 6 bases and J by 2 bases, leaving 8 bases between them. Germline CDR1 is MNHEY and CDR2 is SMNVEV (reference sequence). This CDR3 region has 13 residues. The CDR3 loop is CASSQFPGNTIYF. Written as DNA, the CDR3 is TGTGCCAGCAGCCAATTCCCTGGAAACACCATATATTTT.

This clone was observed a single time. This CDR3 reads CASSEDGAGYGYTF. CDR3 bases: TGTGCCAGCAGTGAAGATGGGGCCGGCTATGGCTACACCTTC. The chain is built from TRBV6-4 and TRBJ1-2; tentative D call: TRBD1 (5 bases). The CDR3 extends over 14 amino acids. V was clipped by 3 bases and J by 4 bases, with 12 bases between them. Germline CDR1 and CDR2: MRHNA and SNTAGT.

CDR3 nucleotides: TGTGCCACCAGCAGATTTGACAGGGCCGGAAACACCATATATTTT. Its translation: CATSRFDRAGNTIYF. V usage is TRBV15 and J usage is TRBJ1-3; 7 nucleotides line up with TRBD1. The CDR3 runs to 15 residues. The junction had 5 bases not matched to a gene; V was cut back by 2 bases and J by 4 bases. Germline CDR1 is LNHNV and CDR2 is YYDKDF (reference sequence).

The chain is built from TRBV6-6 and TRBJ1-2, with D perhaps matching TRBD1 (5 bases). From germline, CDR1 is MNHNY and CDR2 SVGAGI (reference sequence). The CDR3 length is 14 residues. V lost 2 bases and J lost 8, with 15 bases in between. The CDR3: CASSYQGDSWGYTF. Written as DNA, the CDR3 is TGTGCCAGCAGTTACCAAGGGGATTCGTGGGGCTACACCTTC.

CDR3 coding DNA: TGTGCCAGCAGCTTAGTGGTGGGTTTACTCTACGAGCAGTACTTC. This translates into CASSLVVGLLYEQYF. The genes are TRBV11-2 and TRBJ2-7; D call uncertain. Between the trimmed V and J ends, which lost 1 base and 3 bases, there was a span of 13 bases. Germline lookup yields CDR1 SGHAT and CDR2 FQNNGV. CDR3 length equals 15 residues.